Listed here are 21 T cell receptor beta chains from one sample, sequenced in a study of somatic mutations in cytotoxic T cells in rheumatoid arthritis. Here immunoSEQ multiplex PCR was the method, and the copy in TCRdb shows in-frame clones only, minus some. The sample lists 15,000 to 20,000 clones, over 75% occurring once. Input material: CD8+ T cells sorted from blood. Source of these receptors: a woman aged 50 to 65 in good health.

The V gene is TRBV5-6, the J gene TRBJ2-7, with TRBD2 matching over 12 bases. V dropped 4 bases and J dropped 5; count of bases not matched to a gene: 13. CDR3 size: 17 residues. Looked up from germline, CDR1 is SGHDT and CDR2 is YYEEEE. CDR3 amino acids: CASSPAPSGGAVNEQYF. The CDR3 nucleotides read TGTGCCAGCAGCCCAGCACCTAGCGGGGGGGCCGTCAACGAGCAGTACTTC.

As for this clone: This sample also contains other DNA sequences that code for the same CDR3. The gene calls are TRBV19 and TRBJ1-5; TRBD1 agrees at 7 bases. The length of the CDR3 is 14 residues. With V trimmed by 3 bases and J by 5 bases, 4 bases remained unmatched. Germline lookup yields CDR1 LNHDA and CDR2 SQIVND (reference sequence). In DNA, the CDR3 is TGTGCCAGTAGTATCTGGCAGGGGGATCAGCCCCAGCATTTT. Its translation: CASSIWQGDQPQHF.

This rearrangement joins TRBV7-9 to TRBJ2-1; D is unclear. The CDR3 contains 13 residues. CDR1 and CDR2 from the germline V gene are SEHNR and FQNEAQ (reference sequence). Trimming pared 3 bases from V and 7 bases from J, leaving 10 bases between. The CDR3 protein is CASSFPQGNEQFF. CDR3 DNA: TGTGCCAGCAGCTTCCCCCAAGGTAATGAGCAGTTCTTC.

The chain couples TRBV7-9 to TRBJ2-2, with 9 positions matching TRBD2. The V and J ends lost 1 base and 6 bases, in that order; junction bases with no gene match: 3. Per germline, CDR1 SEHNR and CDR2 FQNEAQ (reference sequence). This CDR3 has 15 amino acids. CDR3 region: CASSLGTSDAGELFF. In DNA form, the CDR3 reads TGTGCCAGCAGCTTAGGGACTAGCGACGCCGGGGAGCTGTTTTTT.

The J gene is TRBJ2-2, the V gene TRBV7-2; D gene unclear. The CDR3 length is 16 residues. Germline lookup yields CDR1 SGHTA and CDR2 FQGNSA. The germline V and J ends were trimmed by 1 base and 0 bases, with 9 bases remaining between them. CDR3: CASSLVGPANTGELFF. CDR3 nucleotides: TGTGCCAGCAGCTTAGTCGGACCAGCGAACACCGGGGAGCTGTTTTTT.

The rearrangement joins TRBV5-6 to TRBJ2-1; the match to TRBD1 covers 7 bases. The CDR3 length is 13 residues. Trimming at V came to 4 bases and at J to 4 bases, leaving 2 bases not matched to a gene. Germline-derived CDR1 and CDR2 are SGHDT and YYEEEE. Written as DNA, the CDR3 is TGTGCCAGCAGCGAGGGACAGTACAATGAGCAGTTCTTC. Its translation: CASSEGQYNEQFF.

This sequence joins TRBV27 and TRBJ2-6; 9 nucleotides agree with TRBD1. J was trimmed by 2 bases and V by 5 bases; bases with no gene match: 7. The CDR3 spans 17 residues. The germline gives CDR1 MNHEY, CDR2 SMNVEV (reference sequence). The CDR3 sequence: CASSSGTGRTGANVLTF. The DNA for the CDR3 is TGTGCCAGCAGTAGCGGGACAGGGCGCACTGGGGCCAACGTCCTGACTTTC.

This clone was recorded a few times. V gene TRBV7-2 combines with J gene TRBJ2-7, with 15 bases lining up with TRBD2. The CDR3 is 17 residues long. Germline V lookup: CDR1 SGHTA, CDR2 FQGNSA. The junction had 9 bases not matched to a gene; V was cut back by 5 bases and J by 4 bases. The CDR3 spells CASSMGGGTSGRYEQYF. The CDR3 bases are TGTGCCAGCAGCATGGGAGGCGGGACTAGCGGGAGGTACGAGCAGTACTTC.

This chain joins TRBV27 and TRBJ1-2, with a possible D match to TRBD1 (6 bases). This CDR3 contains 14 residues. Germline V gives CDR1 MNHEY, CDR2 SMNVEV (reference sequence). The germline V and J ends were trimmed by 4 bases and 2 bases, with 11 bases remaining between them. Here the CDR3 reads CASSWAQGNYGYTF. CDR3 nucleotides: TGTGCCAGCAGTTGGGCCCAGGGGAACTATGGCTACACCTTC.

The chain is built from TRBV5-5 and TRBJ2-7, with D maybe TRBD1 (6 bases). The CDR3 sequence is 13 residues long. CDR1 SGHKS and CDR2 YYEKEE come from the germline V gene (reference sequence). V was pared by 4 bases and J by 4 bases, with 12 bases between. The CDR3 reads CASSPFQGYEQYF. DNA for the CDR3: TGTGCCAGCAGCCCATTCCAGGGGTACGAGCAGTACTTC.

The V and J genes are TRBV7-9 and TRBJ1-4, with D possibly being TRBD1 (5 bases). Germline CDR1 is SEHNR and CDR2 is FQNEAQ (reference sequence). This CDR3 region has 13 residues. V gave up 5 bases and J gave up 5 bases, with 9 bases separating them. The CDR3 region has the DNA TGTGCCAGCAGCGAGGACACAAATGAAAAACTGTTTTTT. Translated, it gives CASSEDTNEKLFF.

The chain employs TRBV9 and TRBJ2-5; D unclear. V lost 1 base, J lost 5 bases, and 15 bases lay in between. CDR3 size: 15 residues. From germline, CDR1 is SGDLS and CDR2 YYNGEE. This CDR3 reads CASSVTPSPSETQYF. The DNA of the CDR3 is TGTGCCAGCAGCGTAACCCCCTCGCCCTCGGAGACCCAGTACTTC.

This clone has just one count. The rearrangement joins TRBV10-3 to TRBJ2-3; TRBD1 or TRBD2 may be the D gene (6 bases each). The CDR3 totals 15 residues. Germline assignment: CDR1 ENHRY and CDR2 SYGVKD. V gave up 4 bases and J gave up 2 bases, with 13 bases separating them. CDR3 amino acids: CAISGGAAFTDTQYF. The CDR3 coding sequence is TGTGCCATCAGTGGGGGGGCAGCTTTCACAGATACGCAGTATTTT.

This chain links TRBV5-6 with TRBJ1-1; 8 nucleotides agree with TRBD1. CDR3 size: 16 residues. The ends lost 4 bases at V and 2 bases at J; junction bases unmatched: 10. The V gene's germline CDR1 is SGHDT and CDR2 YYEEEE. CDR3 residues: CASSAATGERNTEAFF. CDR3 bases: TGTGCCAGCAGCGCCGCGACAGGGGAGAGAAACACTGAAGCTTTCTTT.

J is TRBJ2-1 and V is TRBV5-1, with 10 bases aligning to TRBD2. V trimming: 0 bases; J trimming: 6 bases; junction bases outside the gene matches: 3. Germline V gene data show CDR1 as SGHRS and CDR2 as YFSETQ. This CDR3 spans 15 amino acids. The CDR3 region is CASSLEAGGPNEQFF. DNA of the CDR3: TGCGCCAGCAGCTTGGAAGCGGGGGGGCCCAATGAGCAGTTCTTC.

The CDR3: CASSDWDFTDTQYF. Here the CDR3 DNA reads TGTGCCAGCAGTGATTGGGACTTCACAGATACGCAGTATTTT. The chain is built from TRBV2 and TRBJ2-3; TRBD2 is a possible D gene (6 bases). Germline-derived CDR1 and CDR2 are SNHLY and FYNNEI. The CDR3 is 14 amino acids. V lost 3 bases and J 2 bases, leaving 9 bases between the germline ends.

This chain joins TRBV4-2 and TRBJ2-7, with 11 bases matching TRBD2. The V and J ends lost 0 bases and 2 bases, in that order; junction bases with no gene match: 3. This CDR3 has 16 residues. CDR1 is LGHNA and CDR2 is YNFKEQ in the germline V gene. CDR3 bases: TGTGCCAGCAGCCAAGAAGAGGGACTAGCGGCCTACGAGCAGTACTTC. Translated: CASSQEEGLAAYEQYF.

The CDR3 loop is CASSPSGRESDTQYF. The CDR3 region has the DNA TGTGCCAGCAGCCCTAGCGGGAGGGAATCAGATACGCAGTATTTT. The chain combines TRBV21-1 with TRBJ2-3; the table's D call, TRBD2, was not checked against the DNA. TRBV21-1 is classified as a pseudogene. CDR3 length equals 15 residues.

The chain has TRBV13 and TRBJ2-3; 8 bases align to TRBD2. CDR3 length: 16 amino acids. From germline, CDR1 is PRHDT and CDR2 FYEKMQ (reference sequence). V shed 4 bases, J shed 4 bases, and the junction held 10 bases outside the gene matches. The CDR3: CASSSFGGVSPDTQYF. The CDR3 nucleotides are TGTGCCAGCAGCTCCTTCGGGGGGGTTTCCCCAGATACGCAGTATTTT. The full variable domain, completed using reference TRBV13 and TRBJ2-3, is AAGVIQSPRHLIKEKRETATLKCYPIPRHDTVYWYQQGPGQDPQFLISFYEKMQSDKGSIPDRFSAQQFSDYHSELNMSSLELGDSALYFCASSSFGGVSPDTQYFGPGTRLTVL.

The genes are TRBV5-6 and TRBJ2-7, with D unclear. CDR1 and CDR2 (germline): SGHDT, YYEEEE. The CDR3 length is 13 residues. The V and J ends lost 0 bases and 0 bases respectively, with 4 bases between them. The DNA for the CDR3 is TGTGCCAGCAGCTTGGCAGTCTCCTACGAGCAGTACTTC. Translated, it gives CASSLAVSYEQYF.

J is TRBJ1-1 and V is TRBV25-1; 8 nucleotides agree with TRBD1. Germline CDR1 is MGHDK and CDR2 is SYGVNS. V shed 5 bases, J shed 5 bases, and the junction held 7 bases outside the gene matches. The CDR3 has 14 amino acids. The CDR3, as DNA: TGTGCCAGCAGTCCACAGGGGGTAGGTACTGAAGCTTTCTTT. It is translated as CASSPQGVGTEAFF.